This TCR beta chain originates from a study of blood T cell repertoires in COVID-19. Methods used by the authors: Nucleated cell number was recorded as an estimate derived from reference gene primer amplification. Profiling relied on immunoSEQ multiplex PCR, and the TCRdb table lists in-frame clones only, not all of them. That table gives V, J and clone size, and the DNA gave D and trimming. The sample comprises 250,000 to 400,000 clones, roughly 88% of which are singletons, and around 1.6% rests with the top ten. Enrolment of Seattle patients took place during active infection, and they were followed longitudinally. The CDR3 consists of 12 residues. CDR1 WNHNN and CDR2 SYGVQD come from the germline V gene (reference sequence). V lost 5 bases to trimming and J lost 10 bases, with 12 bases between them.

The V and J genes are TRBV10-1 and TRBJ2-1; D is perhaps TRBD2 (7 bases). The receptor was derived from a woman under 40 with COVID-19, enrolled during active disease. Sequences were obtained from peripheral blood. This CDR3 reads CASSKGEGEQFF. DNA of the CDR3: TGCGCCAGCAGTAAGGGGGAGGGGGAGCAGTTCTTC.